What follows are 13 T cell receptor beta chains derived from one specimen sequenced in a study of identifying expanded T cells in peripheral blood. The data were produced by immunoSEQ multiplex PCR, yet TCRdb's version contains in-frame clones alone and is incomplete. The sample carries around 130,000 clones, less than 90% recorded once. Sequencing was performed on blood. The receptor source for this set is a person aged 18-69 years in good health.

V and J are TRBV30 and TRBJ1-4; D is ambiguous. CDR1 and CDR2 from the germline V gene are GTSNPN and SVGIG (reference sequence). The CDR3 extends over 14 amino acids. Trimming took off 0 bases at V and 7 bases at J, with 12 bases between the two ends. The CDR3 nucleotides are TGTGCCTGGAGTGTACTTGGGTTCAGTGAAAAACTGTTTTTT. Protein sequence: CAWSVLGFSEKLFF.

The rearrangement joins TRBV5-1 to TRBJ2-1; weak D call: TRBD2 (5 bases). Germline CDR1 reads SGHRS; CDR2 reads YFSETQ. The CDR3 contains 15 residues. Trimming cost V 3 bases and J 4 bases, with 14 bases left between them. CDR3 in amino acids: CASSSSSGAYNEQFF. CDR3 in DNA: TGCGCCAGCAGCTCGAGCAGCGGAGCGTACAATGAGCAGTTCTTC.

The chain links TRBV25-1 to TRBJ2-3; 10 bases align to TRBD2. Germline V lookup: CDR1 MGHDK, CDR2 SYGVNS. The J segment lost 8 bases and the V segment lost 6 bases, leaving 5 bases of the junction unmatched. The CDR3 loop spans 13 amino acids. The CDR3 region has the DNA TGTGCCAGCAGCGAAGCGGGAGGGGTTACGCAGTATTTT. Protein product: CASSEAGGVTQYF.

The chain links TRBV9 to TRBJ1-4, with 9 positions matching TRBD1. The length of the CDR3 is 16 residues. CDR1 is SGDLS, CDR2 YYNGEE, per germline. J lost 3 bases, V lost 0 bases, and 3 bases had no gene match. CDR3 DNA: TGTGCCAGCAGCGTAGAACAGGGGGCCCCTAATGAAAAACTGTTTTTT. Amino acids: CASSVEQGAPNEKLFF.

This clone was found once. V gene TRBV2 combines with J gene TRBJ1-1; D may be TRBD1 (6 bases). Germline V gene sequence: CDR1 SNHLY, CDR2 FYNNEI. The V gene lost 2 bases and the J gene lost 5 bases, with 12 bases spanning the gap. CDR3 length equals 14 residues. CDR3 amino acids: CASSERTGLTEAFF. For the CDR3, the DNA is TGTGCCAGCAGTGAACGAACAGGGCTTACTGAAGCTTTCTTT.

V usage is TRBV28 and J usage is TRBJ2-1; D unresolved. Germline CDR1 is MDHEN and CDR2 is SYDVKM. V lost 2 bases and J 9 bases, leaving 17 bases between the germline ends. The CDR3 has 15 amino acids. CDR3 region: CASSLARARILEQFF. CDR3 nucleotide sequence: TGTGCCAGCAGTTTAGCTAGAGCCCGAATTCTTGAGCAGTTCTTC.

This chain links TRBV10-1 with TRBJ1-1; D possibly corresponds to TRBD1 (5 bases). Germline V gene sequence: CDR1 WNHNN, CDR2 SYGVQD (reference sequence). The CDR3 loop spans 13 amino acids. Trimming removed 2 bases at V and 5 bases at J, with 9 bases between. CDR3 sequence: CASSEGAGTEAFF. The CDR3 DNA reads TGCGCCAGCAGTGAGGGGGCCGGGACTGAAGCTTTCTTT.

Only one count was recorded for this clone. The chain recombines TRBV23-1 with TRBJ1-2; tentatively, D is TRBD1 (5 bases). TRBV23-1 is assigned to the ORF class and has an uncertain function. The CDR3 contains 17 residues. Trimming shortened V by 1 base and J by 8 bases, and 23 bases separated the two germline ends. The CDR3 region has the DNA TGCGCCAGCAGTCAATTGGAGGAACTTGACAGATCACGGGGCTACACCTTC. Translation: CASSQLEELDRSRGYTF.

The V gene is TRBV7-3, the J gene TRBJ2-1; D unclear. The germline CDR1 and CDR2 sequences are SGHTA and FQGTGA. The CDR3 contains 12 residues. V was shortened by 8 bases and J by 8 bases, with 13 bases between the two germline ends. This chain's CDR3 is CASAGYGDEQFF. The CDR3 coding sequence is TGTGCCAGCGCCGGCTATGGGGATGAGCAGTTCTTC.

The chain uses TRBV19 and TRBJ2-1; TRBD1 is a possible D gene (6 bases). Trimming shortened V by 7 bases and J by 5 bases, and 15 bases separated the two germline ends. The CDR3 is 14 residues long. Germline-derived CDR1 and CDR2 are LNHDA and SQIVND (reference sequence). The CDR3 coding sequence is TGTGCCAGTACTCACAGGGAGCCCAACAATGAGCAGTTCTTC. Its translation: CASTHREPNNEQFF.

The rearrangement uses TRBV7-9 and TRBJ2-1; 10 nucleotides match TRBD2. CDR1 is SEHNR and CDR2 is FQNEAQ in the germline V gene (reference sequence). The CDR3 runs 18 residues. V lost 2 bases to trimming and J lost 4 bases; unmatched junction nucleotides: 11. CDR3 sequence: CASSLSSSAGGPYNEQFF. The CDR3 nucleotides read TGTGCCAGCAGCTTATCGAGCTCAGCGGGAGGGCCTTACAATGAGCAGTTCTTC.

This clone was recorded many times. V and J are TRBV11-2 and TRBJ2-7; TRBD1 agrees at 9 bases. Germline V gives CDR1 SGHAT, CDR2 FQNNGV. There are 16 residues in the CDR3. V gave up 6 bases and J gave up 1 base; unmatched junction bases: 10. The CDR3 spells CASSPGPGQGSYEQYF. CDR3 DNA sequence: TGTGCCAGCAGTCCGGGACCGGGACAGGGATCCTACGAGCAGTACTTC.

A single count supports this clone. The chain couples TRBV18 to TRBJ2-6, with 7 bases identical to TRBD1. Germline V gene lookup returns CDR1 KGHSH and CDR2 LQKENI. Trimming cost V 5 bases and J 3 bases; bases outside gene matches: 7. The CDR3 sequence is 16 residues long. CDR3 residues: CASSAYTGDGANVLTF. The DNA of the CDR3 is TGTGCCAGCTCAGCGTATACAGGGGATGGGGCCAACGTCCTGACTTTC. Filled out from reference TRBV18 and TRBJ2-6, the complete variable domain reads NAGVMQNPRHLVRRRGQEARLRCSPMKGHSHVYWYRQLPEEGLKFMVYLQKENIIDESGMPKERFSAEFPKEGPSILRIQQVVRGDSAAYFCASSAYTGDGANVLTFGAGSRLTVL.